The rows below give T cell receptor beta chains drawn from one sample of a study of human T cells and chemical hapten exposure. TCRdb reanalysed the RACE reads using MiXCR and keeps one entry per CDR3 protein. Here the sample spans approximately 400,000 distinct CDR3 sequences, approximately 5.1% being singletons. Sequenced here: whole blood, sampled in connection with sensitization to the hapten diphenylcyclopropenone (DPC). All receptors come from a woman in her forties or fifties with alopecia areata. Some clones in this sample may be carry-over from other donors' samples. Each CDR3 is given with its conserved first and last residue. The D gene is left open where the match is weak. Size values are once, few and many counts, or a class for expanded clones, and some rows have none.

D gene,V gene,clone size,J gene,CDR3 DNA,CDR3 protein
.,TRBV28,many,TRBJ2-1,TGTGCCAGCAGTACGTTTATGACCCTCGTTGGAACCCGCAATGAGCAGTTCTTC,CASSTFMTLVGTRNEQFF
TRBD2,TRBV7-9,few,TRBJ2-3,TGTGCCAGCAGCTTATTAACTAGCGGGAGTGTCAGCACAGATACGCAGTATTTT,CASSLLTSGSVSTDTQYF
TRBD1,TRBV3-1,many,TRBJ2-5,TGTGCCAGCAGCCAAGATAAGGGGACAGGGGACGAGACCCAGTACTTC,CASSQDKGTGDETQYF
.,TRBV28,many,TRBJ2-7,TGTGCCAGCAGTAAGGGGCCGGGGCCCCACGAGCAGTACTTC,CASSKGPGPHEQYF
.,TRBV19,.,TRBJ1-2,TGTGCCAGTAGTATAGAACTCTATGGCTACACCTTC,CASSIELYGYTF
TRBD2,TRBV3-1,.,TRBJ2-3,TGTGCCAGCAGCCAAGACCTAGACCTTAGCGGGAGGAGAACAGATACGCAGTATTTT,CASSQDLDLSGRRTDTQYF
.,TRBV12-3/TRBV12-4,many,TRBJ1-2,TGTGCCAGCAGTCTTCGGGCGGGACGGAACTATGGCTACACCTTC,CASSLRAGRNYGYTF
.,TRBV6-6,.,TRBJ1-5,TGTGCCAGCAGTTACGCGGGGTCTAGCAATCAGCCCCAGCATTTT,CASSYAGSSNQPQHF
.,TRBV9,few,TRBJ2-7,TGTGCCAGCAGCCTAACAGCGGGCGGCGAGCAGTACTTC,CASSLTAGGEQYF
TRBD1,TRBV5-6,few,TRBJ1-1,TGTGCCAGCAGCTGGGGGACAGGGACGAACACTGAAGCTTTCTTT,CASSWGTGTNTEAFF
.,TRBV14,few,TRBJ2-7,TGTGCCAGCAGCCAAGCAGGGGTCCACGAGCAGTACTTC,CASSQAGVHEQYF
.,TRBV4-2,.,TRBJ1-5,TGTGCCAGCAGTTCCGATCAGGGGTCTTTGTTCCAGCATTTT,CASSSDQGSLFQHF
TRBD1,TRBV2,many,TRBJ2-1,TGTGCCAGCAGCCGAGGACAGGTCCATGAGCAGTTCTTC,CASSRGQVHEQFF
.,TRBV21-1,few,TRBJ1-5,TGTGCCAGCAGCATGAGGCACGGACAAGATAGAAATCAGCCCCAGCATTTT,CASSMRHGQDRNQPQHF
.,TRBV7-8,.,TRBJ1-2,TGTGCCAGCAGCCTAATCGACAGGCCGCTCAACTATGGCTACACCTTC,CASSLIDRPLNYGYTF
.,TRBV20-1,few,TRBJ1-1,TGCAGTGCTAGACTATTATCTGAAGCTTTCTTT,CSARLLSEAFF